This entry lists 12 T cell receptor beta chains sequenced from one sample in a study of cytomegalovirus exposure and HLA in healthy donors. This PCR relied on a set of 60 Vbeta primers and 13 Jbeta primers. TCRdb's copy holds only in-frame clones and misses some; the assay was immunoSEQ multiplex PCR. Here the sample spans 120,000 or so clones, 79% being singletons. The source material was PBMCs. The receptor set was obtained from a man in his late teens or twenties in good health and CMV-seronegative.

The rearrangement joins TRBV18 to TRBJ2-2; D perhaps matches TRBD1 (6 bases). V lost 2 bases and J 2 bases, leaving 9 bases between the germline ends. The germline V gene has CDR1 KGHSH and CDR2 LQKENI. This CDR3 contains 15 residues. CDR3 coding DNA: TGTGCCAGCTCACCAGGGACACCCAACACCGGGGAGCTGTTTTTT. Its translation is CASSPGTPNTGELFF.

In regard to this clone: Other DNA variants within this sample encode the same CDR3. The chain has TRBV5-4 and TRBJ1-1; a weak D match, TRBD1 (6 bases). V shed 2 bases and J shed 3 bases, with 11 bases lying between them. CDR1 is SGHNT, CDR2 YYREEE, per germline (reference sequence). The CDR3 is 14 residues long. The CDR3 sequence is CASSFWGRDTEAFF. The DNA of the CDR3 is TGTGCCAGCAGCTTTTGGGGGCGGGACACTGAAGCTTTCTTT.

This sequence joins TRBV25-1 and TRBJ1-2; D possibly corresponds to TRBD1 (6 bases). The CDR3 runs to 13 residues. V lost 5 bases, J lost 4 bases, and 11 bases lay in between. CDR1 and CDR2 from the germline V gene are MGHDK and SYGVNS. The CDR3 DNA reads as TGTGCCAGCAGTCATCAACAGGGCTATGGCTACACCTTC. This codes for CASSHQQGYGYTF.

The CDR3 reads CASSFYGQGGTDTQYF. DNA for the CDR3: TGTGCCAGCAGTTTCTACGGACAGGGGGGCACAGATACGCAGTATTTT. This chain links TRBV28 with TRBJ2-3, with 10 bases aligning to TRBD1. V trimming: 3 bases; J trimming: 1 base; junction bases outside the gene matches: 4. CDR1 and CDR2 from the germline V gene are MDHEN and SYDVKM. The CDR3 totals 16 residues.

This chain connects TRBV7-3 to TRBJ2-1, with 7 bases lining up with TRBD2. Germline CDR1 is SGHTA and CDR2 is FQGTGA. V was clipped by 1 base and J by 5 bases; unmatched bases: 8. This CDR3 has 16 amino acids. The CDR3 DNA is TGTGCCAGCAGCTTAAGGGGCGGGAGTAACGACAATGAGCAGTTCTTC. Protein: CASSLRGGSNDNEQFF.

Note on this clone: The junction departs from the called germline gene at one end, perhaps through a read error. The chain has TRBV7-7 and TRBJ2-7, with 8 bases fitting TRBD1. CDR3 length: 13 residues. Germline CDR1 SSHAT, CDR2 FNYEAQ (reference sequence). This CDR3 reads CASSPGQGYEQYF. CDR3 coding DNA: TGTGCTAGCAGCCCAGGACAGGGCTACGAGCAGTACTTC.

This sequence joins TRBV7-9 and TRBJ1-5; D unclear. The CDR3 spans 16 residues. The germline CDR1 and CDR2 sequences are SEHNR and FQNEAQ (reference sequence). Trimming cost V 1 base and J 2 bases, with 12 bases left between them. CDR3: CASSLDGPKGNQPQHF. The DNA of the CDR3 is TGTGCCAGCAGCTTAGATGGCCCCAAAGGCAATCAGCCCCAGCATTTT.

V gene TRBV6-6 combines with J gene TRBJ2-7; possibly TRBD2 for D (5 bases). From germline, CDR1 is MNHNY and CDR2 SVGAGI (reference sequence). The CDR3 covers 16 residues. Trimming took off 0 bases at V and 6 bases at J, with 18 bases between the two ends. CDR3 in amino acids: CASSYSQPGRRTEQYV. For the CDR3, the DNA is TGTGCCAGCAGTTACTCACAGCCGGGTCGGAGGACCGAGCAGTACGTC.

V and J are TRBV6-6 and TRBJ1-1, with TRBD1 matching over 9 bases. J lost 1 base, V lost 2 bases, and 5 bases had no gene match. CDR1 and CDR2 (germline): MNHNY, SVGAGI (reference sequence). The CDR3 loop spans 16 amino acids. CDR3 region: CASSYGQGKSNTEAFF. CDR3 DNA: TGTGCCAGCAGTTACGGACAGGGGAAATCGAACACTGAAGCTTTCTTT.

Concerning this clone itself: The CDR3 ends on some other residue instead of the conserved phenylalanine or tryptophan, so this is likely a read error. The CDR3 sequence is CASSGGRLYSPLHL. CDR3 sequence (DNA): TGTGCCAGCAGCGGCGGCCGTCTATATTCACCCCTCCACCTT. The chain links TRBV11-2 to TRBJ1-6, with no clear D. CDR1 and CDR2 from the germline V gene are SGHAT and FQNNGV. There are 14 residues in the CDR3. Trimming stripped 5 bases from V and 8 bases from J, with 13 bases between.

This rearrangement joins TRBV5-6 to TRBJ1-3; 7 bases are shared with TRBD1. Trimming removed 4 bases from V and 0 bases from J; junction bases left unmatched: 4. Germline CDR1 is SGHDT and CDR2 is YYEEEE. This CDR3 is 15 amino acids long. CDR3 amino acids: CASSPTGVSGNTIYF. In DNA, the CDR3 is TGTGCCAGCAGCCCCACAGGGGTCTCTGGAAACACCATATATTTT.

The V and J genes are TRBV5-1 and TRBJ2-1; D might be TRBD2 (7 bases). The CDR3 has 18 residues. V dropped 2 bases and J dropped 6 bases, with 24 bases sitting between them. CDR1 and CDR2 from the germline V gene are SGHRS and YFSETQ. The CDR3 sequence: CASSLGGGVSGTSNEQFF. In DNA form, the CDR3 reads TGCGCCAGCAGCTTAGGAGGGGGGGTTAGCGGTACCTCCAATGAGCAGTTCTTC. The entire variable domain, with the rest obtained from reference TRBV5-1 and TRBJ2-1, is as follows: KAGVTQTPRYLIKTRGQQVTLSCSPISGHRSVSWYQQTPGQGLQFLFEYFSETQRNKGNFPGRFSGRQFSNSRSEMNVSTLELGDSALYLCASSLGGGVSGTSNEQFFGPGTRLTVL.